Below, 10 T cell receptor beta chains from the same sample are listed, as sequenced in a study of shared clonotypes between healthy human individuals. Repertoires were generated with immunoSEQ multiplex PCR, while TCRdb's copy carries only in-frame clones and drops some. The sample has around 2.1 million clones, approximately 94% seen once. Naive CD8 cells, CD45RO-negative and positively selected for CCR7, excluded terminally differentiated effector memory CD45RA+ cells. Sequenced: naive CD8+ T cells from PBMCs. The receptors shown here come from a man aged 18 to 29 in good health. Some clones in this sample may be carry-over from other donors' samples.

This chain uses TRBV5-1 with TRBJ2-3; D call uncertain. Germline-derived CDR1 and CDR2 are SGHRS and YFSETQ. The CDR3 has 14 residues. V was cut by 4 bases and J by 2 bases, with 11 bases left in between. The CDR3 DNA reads TGCGCCAGCAGCCCCGAGATTACCACAGATACGCAGTATTTT. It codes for CASSPEITTDTQYF.

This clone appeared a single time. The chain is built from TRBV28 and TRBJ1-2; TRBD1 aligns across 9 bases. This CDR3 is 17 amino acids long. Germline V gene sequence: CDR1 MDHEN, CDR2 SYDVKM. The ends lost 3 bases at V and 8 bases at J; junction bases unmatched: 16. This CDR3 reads CASSFTRHRDRAEGYTF. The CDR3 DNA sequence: TGTGCCAGCAGTTTCACCAGACACCGGGACAGGGCGGAGGGCTACACCTTC.

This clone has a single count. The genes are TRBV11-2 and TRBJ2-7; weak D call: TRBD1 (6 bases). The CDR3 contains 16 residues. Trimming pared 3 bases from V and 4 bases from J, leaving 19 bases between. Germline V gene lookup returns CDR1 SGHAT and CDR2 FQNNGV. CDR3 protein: CASSLSLQGPSYEQYF. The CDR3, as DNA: TGTGCCAGCAGCTTGAGTTTGCAGGGGCCTTCTTACGAGCAGTACTTC.

CDR3 sequence reads: CASSAQTLDTEAFF. The CDR3 DNA sequence: TGTGCCAGCAGCGCGCAAACGTTGGACACTGAAGCTTTCTTT. V usage is TRBV9 and J usage is TRBJ1-1; D not certain. The CDR3 spans 14 residues. Trimming cost V 3 bases and J 3 bases, with 12 bases left between them. Germline CDR1 is SGDLS and CDR2 is YYNGEE.

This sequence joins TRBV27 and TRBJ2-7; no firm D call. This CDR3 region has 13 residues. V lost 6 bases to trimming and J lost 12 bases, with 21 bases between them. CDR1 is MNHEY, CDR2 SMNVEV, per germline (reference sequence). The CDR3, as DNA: TGTGCCAGCAGCGAAAGGCGATGGGTGCCCTTGTACTTC. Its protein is CASSERRWVPLYF.

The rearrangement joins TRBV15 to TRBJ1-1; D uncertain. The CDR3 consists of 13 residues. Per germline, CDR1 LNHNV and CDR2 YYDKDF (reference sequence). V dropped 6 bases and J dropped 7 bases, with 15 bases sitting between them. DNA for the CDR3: TGTGCCACCAGTATTAAGTCGGGGAGTGAAGCTTTCTTT. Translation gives CATSIKSGSEAFF.

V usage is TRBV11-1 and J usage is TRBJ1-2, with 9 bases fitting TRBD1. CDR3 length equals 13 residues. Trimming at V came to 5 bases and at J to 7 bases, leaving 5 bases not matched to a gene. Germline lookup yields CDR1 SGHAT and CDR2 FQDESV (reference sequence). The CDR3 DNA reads TGTGCCAGCAGCCTTGACAGGGGGGCTGGCTACACCTTC. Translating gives CASSLDRGAGYTF.

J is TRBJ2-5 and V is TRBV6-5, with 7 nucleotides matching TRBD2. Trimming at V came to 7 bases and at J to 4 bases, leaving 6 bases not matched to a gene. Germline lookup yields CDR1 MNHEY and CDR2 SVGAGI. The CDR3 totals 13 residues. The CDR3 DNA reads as TGTGCCAGCAATAATGGGGAGGGAGAGACCCAGTACTTC. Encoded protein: CASNNGEGETQYF.

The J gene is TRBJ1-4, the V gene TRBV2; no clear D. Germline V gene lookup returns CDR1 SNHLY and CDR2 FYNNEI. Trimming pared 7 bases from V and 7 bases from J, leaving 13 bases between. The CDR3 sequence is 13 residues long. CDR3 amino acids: CASIDRVGEKLFF. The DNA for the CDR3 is TGTGCCAGCATAGATAGGGTGGGTGAAAAACTGTTTTTT.

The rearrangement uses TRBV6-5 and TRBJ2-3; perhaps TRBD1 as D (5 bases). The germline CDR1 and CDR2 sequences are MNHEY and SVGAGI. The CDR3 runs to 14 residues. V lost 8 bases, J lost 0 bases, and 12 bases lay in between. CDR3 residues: CASGPTASTDTQYF. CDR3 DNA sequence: TGTGCCAGCGGGCCGACAGCGAGCACAGATACGCAGTATTTT.